This record concerns one T cell receptor beta chain sequence. The sample originates from a study of blood T cells in healthy people across ages. The junction had 2 bases not matched to a gene; V was cut back by 2 bases and J by 1 base. The CDR3 has 14 residues. The germline CDR1 and CDR2 sequences are MGHRA and YSYEKL. Combining a sample-barcoded 5' primer with a J-beta primer mix, a second PCR ran for about 7 to 12 cycles. TCRdb recomputed calls from the 5' RACE reads with MiXCR, one row per CDR3 protein. Of over a million distinct CDR3 sequences listed, 35% to 55% are singletons. V usage is TRBV4-1 and J usage is TRBJ2-7; the match to TRBD1 covers 7 bases. The material sequenced was blood. The origin of this receptor is a woman aged 55-70 years in good health. CDR3 sequence reads: CASSQPGQSYEQYF. CDR3 bases: TGCGCCAGCAGCCAACCGGGACAGTCCTACGAGCAGTACTTC.